The 10 T cell receptor beta chains presented below share a single source sample, sequenced in a study of beta chain features in type 1 diabetes. The study reverse transcribed the entire isolated RNA, so it sequenced expressed TCRB transcripts. Measured with immunoSEQ multiplex PCR; TCRdb has only the in-frame clones, and not every one. Of roughly 380,000 clones listed, around a fifth are singletons. Sequenced: naive CD4+ T cells from blood. The receptors were sampled from a woman under 30 in good health.

The V gene is TRBV6-1, the J gene TRBJ1-5; the D is unclear. Germline V lookup: CDR1 MNHNS, CDR2 SASEGT. CDR3 length: 15 residues. V lost 7 bases, J lost 5 bases, and 18 bases lay in between. CDR3 DNA sequence: TGTGCCAGCACCCTGGAGGGTCGTCCTTATCAGCCCCAGCATTTT. Amino acids: CASTLEGRPYQPQHF.

A single count supports this clone. V usage is TRBV15 and J usage is TRBJ1-6; maybe TRBD1 (6 bases). The length of the CDR3 is 16 residues. Between the trimmed V and J ends, which lost 0 bases and 9 bases, there was a span of 15 bases. The germline V gene has CDR1 LNHNV and CDR2 YYDKDF (reference sequence). The CDR3 sequence is CATSRDLGRGGSPLHF. CDR3 coding DNA: TGTGCCACCAGCAGAGATTTGGGCAGGGGCGGTTCACCCCTCCACTTT.

The chain employs TRBV4-2 and TRBJ2-2, with 11 bases matching TRBD2. The germline CDR1 and CDR2 sequences are LGHNA and YNFKEQ. V lost 5 bases, J lost 7 bases, and 9 bases stayed unmatched. CDR3 length: 16 residues. Written as DNA, the CDR3 is TGTGCCAGCAGCTTTACTAGCGGGGGCGCAGGCGGGGAGCTGTTTTTT. It specifies CASSFTSGGAGGELFF.

This chain uses TRBV5-6 with TRBJ1-5; a possible D gene is TRBD1 (5 bases). The CDR3 is 17 residues long. Germline CDR1 reads SGHDT; CDR2 reads YYEEEE. V gave up 4 bases and J gave up 0 bases, with 17 bases separating them. CDR3 nucleotide sequence: TGTGCCAGCAGCAATGACGGGACTAGGAATAGCAATCAGCCCCAGCATTTT. Translated: CASSNDGTRNSNQPQHF.

This rearrangement joins TRBV7-6 to TRBJ2-7, with D perhaps TRBD2 (6 bases). V was pared by 5 bases and J by 7 bases, with 18 bases between. CDR3 length equals 14 residues. The germline V gene has CDR1 SGHVS and CDR2 FNYEAQ. Written as DNA, the CDR3 is TGTGCCAGCAGCGGCGCCACAGGAGGGATGGAGCAGTACTTC. Amino acid sequence: CASSGATGGMEQYF.

This sequence joins TRBV4-2 and TRBJ2-1, with 10 bases that match TRBD2. The germline gives CDR1 LGHNA, CDR2 YNFKEQ. This CDR3 comprises 16 residues. The ends lost 4 bases at V and 2 bases at J; junction bases unmatched: 5. The CDR3 loop reads CASSPGTSVTYNEQFF. The CDR3 DNA reads TGTGCCAGCAGCCCCGGGACTAGCGTCACCTACAATGAGCAGTTCTTC.

This chain links TRBV14 with TRBJ2-1; 13 positions match TRBD2. From germline, CDR1 is SGHDN and CDR2 FVKESK. There are 16 residues in the CDR3. With V trimmed by 4 bases and J by 6 bases, 6 bases remained unmatched. Here the CDR3 reads CASSPLAGGRGNEQFF. CDR3 nucleotide sequence: TGTGCCAGCAGCCCACTAGCGGGAGGGCGTGGCAATGAGCAGTTCTTC.

V is TRBV18 and J is TRBJ2-7; 10 nucleotides line up with TRBD2. This CDR3 is built from 16 residues. With V trimmed by 3 bases and J by 4 bases, 9 bases remained unmatched. Germline CDR1 is KGHSH and CDR2 is LQKENI. CDR3 sequence: CASSPRGTSAFYEQYF. CDR3 DNA sequence: TGTGCCAGCTCACCGAGAGGGACTAGCGCCTTTTACGAGCAGTACTTC.

This chain connects TRBV11-3 to TRBJ1-1; TRBD1 matches at 7 bases. The CDR3 totals 12 residues. Germline values: CDR1 SGHNT, CDR2 YENEEA. The V and J ends lost 3 bases and 8 bases, in that order; junction bases with no gene match: 3. The CDR3 sequence is CASSLGQTEAFF. In nucleotides, the CDR3 is TGTGCCAGCAGCTTGGGACAGACCGAAGCTTTCTTT.

The chain carries TRBV7-3 and TRBJ2-1, with 11 nucleotides matching TRBD2. There are 15 residues in the CDR3. The V gene end was trimmed by 5 bases and the J gene end by 6 bases; junction bases not matched to a gene: 6. Germline-derived CDR1 and CDR2 are SGHTA and FQGTGA. In nucleotides, the CDR3 is TGTGCCAGCAGCCACGATACTAGCGGGAGCAATGAGCAGTTCTTC. Translating gives CASSHDTSGSNEQFF. Together with reference TRBV7-3 and TRBJ2-1, the CDR3 gives the full variable domain: GAGVSQTPSNKVTEKGKYVELRCDPISGHTALYWYRQSLGQGPEFLIYFQGTGAADDSGLPNDRFFAVRPEGSVSTLKIQRTERGDSAVYLCASSHDTSGSNEQFFGPGTRLTVL.